The 22 T cell receptor beta chains below all came from one sample that was sequenced in a study of CD8 T cells in ankylosing spondylitis. TCRdb called the 5' RACE reads again in MiXCR, with one record for every CDR3 protein. The top ten hold 50% to 65% of the sample, which has several thousand distinct CDR3 sequences, 2.1% seen once. The specimen sequenced was blood, either unsorted or a sorted T cell fraction (not recorded which). All receptors derive from a male donor with ankylosing spondylitis or in good health (not recorded which).

Relative to its sample, this clonotype is medium-sized. The J gene is TRBJ2-7, the V gene TRBV9, with D maybe TRBD1 (6 bases). Germline V gene sequence: CDR1 SGDLS, CDR2 YYNGEE. The CDR3 length is 15 residues. Trimming shortened V by 0 bases and J by 4 bases, and 14 bases separated the two germline ends. The chain's CDR3 is CASSVAVTGGYEQYF. Here the CDR3 DNA reads TGTGCCAGCAGCGTAGCTGTGACAGGAGGTTACGAGCAGTACTTC.

This clonotype has at least ten counts. The V and J genes are TRBV9 and TRBJ2-1, with 10 bases identical to TRBD2. Germline trimming cut 3 bases from V and 6 bases from J; bases unmatched to any gene: 9. Germline values: CDR1 SGDLS, CDR2 YYNGEE. The CDR3 has 16 residues. CDR3 protein: CASSEFLAGATNEQFF. In DNA form, the CDR3 reads TGTGCCAGCAGCGAGTTTCTAGCGGGAGCTACCAATGAGCAGTTCTTC.

This clonotype has a count of ten or more. This chain links TRBV9 with TRBJ2-7, with 7 nucleotides matching TRBD1. Germline V CDR1 and CDR2: SGDLS, YYNGEE. V shed 3 bases and J 3 bases; nucleotides not matched to a gene: 3. This CDR3 comprises 13 residues. The CDR3 sequence is CASSDGTDYEQYF. The CDR3, as DNA: TGTGCCAGCAGCGATGGGACAGACTACGAGCAGTACTTC.

This clonotype was picked up many times. The rearrangement uses TRBV9 and TRBJ2-3; 7 nucleotides line up with TRBD2. In germline, CDR1 is SGDLS, CDR2 YYNGEE. The CDR3 is made up of 16 amino acids. Trimming at V came to 4 bases and at J to 1 base, leaving 9 bases not matched to a gene. CDR3 sequence (DNA): TGTGCCAGCAGCCCGAAGACTAGCAGCGGCACAGATACGCAGTATTTT. Amino acids: CASSPKTSSGTDTQYF.

This clonotype is deemed hyperexpanded. The chain employs TRBV9 and TRBJ2-5; a possible D gene is TRBD1 (7 bases). Germline CDR1 is SGDLS and CDR2 is YYNGEE. V lost 4 bases and J 1 base, leaving 14 bases between the germline ends. The CDR3 length is 15 residues. The DNA of the CDR3 is TGTGCCAGCAGCTTTACAGGGGACTCCCAAGAGACCCAGTACTTC. Translation gives CASSFTGDSQETQYF.

This clonotype was counted ten times or more. The CDR3 coding sequence is TGTGCCAGCAGCGTAGGGGGCAGCCAAGAGACCCAGTACTTC. As protein: CASSVGGSQETQYF. The chain has TRBV9 and TRBJ2-5; possibly TRBD1 for D (5 bases). The CDR3 is 14 amino acids. Germline V gene lookup returns CDR1 SGDLS and CDR2 YYNGEE. Trimming took 0 bases from V and 1 from J, leaving 7 bases between them. The entire variable domain, with the rest obtained from reference TRBV9 and TRBJ2-5, is as follows: DSGVTQTPKHLITATGQRVTLRCSPRSGDLSVYWYQQSLDQGLQFLIQYYNGEERAKGNILERFSAQQFPDLHSELNLSSLELGDSALYFCASSVGGSQETQYFGPGTRLLVL.

This clonotype was observed at least ten times. This rearrangement joins TRBV9 to TRBJ2-3; 8 nucleotides match TRBD2. Germline assignment: CDR1 SGDLS and CDR2 YYNGEE. The CDR3 has 16 amino acids. The V gene end was trimmed by 4 bases and the J gene end by 6 bases; junction bases not matched to a gene: 13. The CDR3 DNA reads TGTGCCAGCAGCCCCATCAGCGGGAGTTATGGGGATACGCAGTATTTT. Translated, it gives CASSPISGSYGDTQYF.

This clonotype was recorded at least ten times. The J gene is TRBJ2-2, the V gene TRBV9; D uncertain. The V end lost 6 bases, the J end lost 0 bases, and 15 bases lay between the germline ends. CDR3 length: 16 amino acids. CDR1 and CDR2 from the germline V gene are SGDLS and YYNGEE. The CDR3 reads CASNPLSATNTGELFF. CDR3 in DNA: TGTGCCAGCAACCCTCTTTCAGCAACGAACACCGGGGAGCTGTTTTTT.

Ten or more counts support this clonotype. The V and J genes are TRBV9 and TRBJ1-3, with D hard to call. V lost 2 bases and J lost 0, with 12 bases in between. There are 16 residues in the CDR3. Germline V lookup: CDR1 SGDLS, CDR2 YYNGEE. CDR3 nucleotides: TGTGCCAGCAGCGTGGGTTTAGGGTCCTCTGGAAACACCATATATTTT. It yields the protein CASSVGLGSSGNTIYF.

This clonotype has ten or more counts. The chain joins TRBV9 to TRBJ2-2, with D unresolved. V lost 0 bases, J lost 7 bases, and 7 bases lay in between. CDR3 length: 13 residues. The germline V gene has CDR1 SGDLS and CDR2 YYNGEE. This chain's CDR3 is CASSVEAGGELFF. CDR3 nucleotides: TGTGCCAGCAGCGTAGAGGCTGGCGGGGAGCTGTTTTTT.

This clonotype was seen repeatedly, ten times or more. The CDR3 nucleotides read TGTGCCAGCAGCGTAGGGGCCGGGAGGGAGACCCAGTACTTC. Translation gives CASSVGAGRETQYF. The chain couples TRBV9 to TRBJ2-5; the match to TRBD2 covers 7 bases. Germline CDR1 and CDR2: SGDLS and YYNGEE. With 0 bases clipped from V and 5 bases from J, the junction kept 4 bases outside the gene matches. The CDR3 runs 14 residues.

This clonotype was detected ten times or more. The rearrangement uses TRBV9 and TRBJ2-5; TRBD2 aligns across 8 bases. The V and J ends lost 0 bases and 4 bases, in that order; junction bases with no gene match: 5. The germline V gene has CDR1 SGDLS and CDR2 YYNGEE. The CDR3 spans 15 residues. The CDR3: CASSVEGGLAETQYF. The CDR3 DNA is TGTGCCAGCAGCGTAGAAGGAGGACTAGCAGAGACCCAGTACTTC. Drawing the rest from reference TRBV9 and TRBJ2-5, the complete variable domain is DSGVTQTPKHLITATGQRVTLRCSPRSGDLSVYWYQQSLDQGLQFLIQYYNGEERAKGNILERFSAQQFPDLHSELNLSSLELGDSALYFCASSVEGGLAETQYFGPGTRLLVL.

This clonotype was seen at least ten times. One end of the junction is discordant with germline, which a read error may explain. This chain connects TRBV9 to TRBJ2-7; 8 bases are a match to TRBD1. The germline V gene has CDR1 SGDLS and CDR2 YYNGEE. The CDR3 has 17 amino acids. CDR3 amino acids: CASSAPRTGPLSDEQYF. The CDR3 nucleotides are TGTGCCAGCAGCGCCCCTAGGACAGGGCCCCTCTCCGACGAGCAGTACTTC.

This clonotype came up many times. The chain carries TRBV9 and TRBJ1-1; tentatively, D is TRBD1 (6 bases). CDR1 and CDR2 from the germline V gene are SGDLS and YYNGEE. The CDR3 runs 13 residues. The V gene lost 4 bases and the J gene lost 7 bases, with 14 bases spanning the gap. CDR3 residues: CASSSDGDNEAFF. DNA for the CDR3: TGTGCCAGCAGCTCCGATGGGGACAATGAAGCTTTCTTT.

As for this clonotype: One base away lies a much larger clone, so this may be a sequencing read error. V and J are TRBV9 and TRBJ1-3, with D unclear. This CDR3 has 15 amino acids. Germline assignment: CDR1 SGDLS and CDR2 YYNGEE. The CDR3 nucleotides are TGTGCCAGCAGCGCCTCCGCAGGTTTAGGAAACACCCTATATTTT. Translation gives CASSASAGLGNTLYF.

This clonotype showed up many times. CDR3 sequence (DNA): TGTGCCAGCAGCCGGACTAGCGGGAGCGTTAATGAGCAGTTCTTC. It specifies CASSRTSGSVNEQFF. The chain is built from TRBV9 and TRBJ2-1; 13 nucleotides match TRBD2. The CDR3 spans 15 residues. Germline values: CDR1 SGDLS, CDR2 YYNGEE. With 4 bases clipped from V and 7 bases from J, the junction kept 5 bases outside the gene matches.

Many counts were recorded for this clonotype. This rearrangement joins TRBV9 to TRBJ2-3, with D uncertain. Germline V gene data show CDR1 as SGDLS and CDR2 as YYNGEE. The CDR3 is 17 residues long. V lost 5 bases, J lost 1 base, and 20 bases lay in between. CDR3 amino acids: CASSVRREGPGTDTQYF. CDR3 in DNA: TGTGCCAGCAGTGTTAGGAGAGAAGGGCCGGGCACAGATACGCAGTATTTT.

This clonotype was seen repeatedly, ten times or more. The chain is built from TRBV9 and TRBJ2-3, with a weak D call TRBD1 (5 bases). V was clipped by 0 bases and J by 6 bases, with 14 bases between them. The length of the CDR3 is 15 residues. Germline CDR1 SGDLS, CDR2 YYNGEE. For the CDR3, the DNA is TGTGCCAGCAGCGTAGGGGGAAGTGGGGCGGATACGCAGTATTTT. It encodes CASSVGGSGADTQYF. Full variable domain (remainder filled in from reference TRBV9 and TRBJ2-3): DSGVTQTPKHLITATGQRVTLRCSPRSGDLSVYWYQQSLDQGLQFLIQYYNGEERAKGNILERFSAQQFPDLHSELNLSSLELGDSALYFCASSVGGSGADTQYFGPGTRLTVL.

Many counts were recorded for this clonotype. The J gene is TRBJ2-1, the V gene TRBV9; D is ambiguous. The germline CDR1 and CDR2 sequences are SGDLS and YYNGEE. CDR3 length: 14 residues. Between the trimmed V and J ends, which lost 3 bases and 0 bases, there was a span of 7 bases. The CDR3 bases are TGTGCCAGCAGCGGTCCTAGCTCCTACAATGAGCAGTTCTTC. This gives the protein CASSGPSSYNEQFF.

This clonotype was observed many times. The DNA of the CDR3 is TGTGCCAGCAGCGGGCTCGCAGGGGGTTCTCGGGCCGGGGAGCTGTTTTTT. Residues: CASSGLAGGSRAGELFF. The chain recombines TRBV9 with TRBJ2-2; 7 bases fit TRBD1. J gave up 6 bases and V 3 bases, and 14 bases lay outside the gene matches. Germline V gene sequence: CDR1 SGDLS, CDR2 YYNGEE. CDR3 size: 17 residues.

Ten or more counts support this clonotype. The J gene is TRBJ2-1, the V gene TRBV9; D might be TRBD1 (6 bases). The CDR3 has 15 residues. Germline lookup yields CDR1 SGDLS and CDR2 YYNGEE. V was trimmed by 3 bases and J by 4 bases, leaving 14 bases between them. The CDR3 DNA reads TGTGCCAGCAGCGACCGGGACACCAAATACAATGAGCAGTTCTTC. It translates to CASSDRDTKYNEQFF.

This clonotype has ten or more counts. The chain combines TRBV9 with TRBJ2-2; D remains ambiguous. The CDR3 has 17 amino acids. Per germline, CDR1 SGDLS and CDR2 YYNGEE. Trimming pared 5 bases from V and 0 bases from J, leaving 17 bases between. CDR3 residues: CASSQSTVSPNTGELFF. The CDR3 DNA reads as TGTGCCAGCAGTCAAAGTACGGTATCCCCGAACACCGGGGAGCTGTTTTTT. The full variable domain, with the rest looked up from reference TRBV9 and TRBJ2-2, is DSGVTQTPKHLITATGQRVTLRCSPRSGDLSVYWYQQSLDQGLQFLIQYYNGEERAKGNILERFSAQQFPDLHSELNLSSLELGDSALYFCASSQSTVSPNTGELFFGEGSRLTVL.